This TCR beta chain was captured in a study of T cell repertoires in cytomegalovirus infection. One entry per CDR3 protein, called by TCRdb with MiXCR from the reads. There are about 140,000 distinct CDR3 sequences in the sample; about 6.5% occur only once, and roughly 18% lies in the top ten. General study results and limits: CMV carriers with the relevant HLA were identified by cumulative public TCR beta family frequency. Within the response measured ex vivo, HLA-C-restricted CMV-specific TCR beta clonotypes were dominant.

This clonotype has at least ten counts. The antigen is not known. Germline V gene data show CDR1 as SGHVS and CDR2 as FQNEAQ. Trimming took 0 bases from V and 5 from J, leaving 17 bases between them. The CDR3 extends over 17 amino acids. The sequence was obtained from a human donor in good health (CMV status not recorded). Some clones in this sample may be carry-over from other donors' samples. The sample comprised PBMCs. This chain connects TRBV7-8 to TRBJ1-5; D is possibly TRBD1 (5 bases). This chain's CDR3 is CASSLALRGTTDQPQHF. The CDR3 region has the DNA TGTGCCAGCAGCTTAGCGCTTCGAGGGACTACGGATCAGCCCCAGCATTTT. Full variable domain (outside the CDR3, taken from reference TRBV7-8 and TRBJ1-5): GAGVSQSPRYKVAKRGQDVALRCDPISGHVSLFWYQQALGQGPEFLTYFQNEAQLDKSGLPSDRFFAERPEGSVSTLKIQRTQQEDSAVYLCASSLALRGTTDQPQHFGDGTRLSIL.